A single sample gave rise to the 6 T cell receptor beta chains below, sequenced in a study of blood T cell repertoires in COVID-19. Data came from immunoSEQ multiplex PCR; TCRdb stores just in-frame clones and leaves some out. Among a few hundred thousand clones listed, roughly 88% were seen once. The sequenced material came from PBMCs or T cells enriched from blood (not recorded which). The source is a man younger than 40 who had recovered from COVID-19.

This chain links TRBV4-1 with TRBJ1-4; possibly TRBD1 for D (6 bases). Germline CDR1 and CDR2: MGHRA and YSYEKL. The CDR3 contains 16 residues. The V gene lost 0 bases and the J gene lost 2 bases, with 10 bases spanning the gap. CDR3 bases: TGCGCCAGCAGCCAAGAGACCGGACAGACTAATGAAAAACTGTTTTTT. Its protein is CASSQETGQTNEKLFF.

The rearrangement joins TRBV3-1 (or the pseudogene TRBV3-2) to TRBJ2-7; TRBD1 is a possible D gene (8 bases). Trimming shortened V by 6 bases and J by 2 bases, and 17 bases separated the two germline ends. This CDR3 contains 15 residues. Germline loops: CDR1 LGHDT, CDR2 YNNKEL (reference sequence). The CDR3 DNA follows: TGTGCCAGCAGTCCGGACAGGGAGGGTCCCTACGAGCAGTACTTC. Protein sequence: CASSPDREGPYEQYF.

This chain connects TRBV18 to TRBJ2-3; 9 nucleotides line up with TRBD1. Trimming took 5 bases from V and 3 from J; bases not matched to a gene: 3. The CDR3 sequence is 14 residues long. CDR1 is KGHSH and CDR2 is LQKENI in the germline V gene. In DNA, the CDR3 is TGTGCCAGCTCAGCGGACAGGGGAACAGATACGCAGTATTTT. Its translation: CASSADRGTDTQYF.

The chain links TRBV27 to TRBJ1-2; TRBD1 matches at 8 bases. There are 14 residues in the CDR3. Germline CDR1 and CDR2: MNHEY and SMNVEV (reference sequence). The J segment lost 4 bases and the V segment lost 6 bases, leaving 7 bases of the junction unmatched. This CDR3 reads CASSRTGWAYGYTF. The CDR3 region has the DNA TGTGCCAGCAGCCGGACAGGGTGGGCCTATGGCTACACCTTC.

The chain uses TRBV24-1 and TRBJ2-1, with D maybe TRBD1 (9 bases). Trimming left V 2 bases short and J 8 bases short, with 27 bases between. Germline assignment: CDR1 KGHDR and CDR2 SFDVKD. This CDR3 spans 19 amino acids. CDR3 loop: CATSDSGTGFSGVLHEQFF. DNA for the CDR3: TGTGCCACCAGTGATTCCGGGACAGGGTTTAGCGGGGTCTTACATGAGCAGTTCTTC.

This chain links TRBV6-5 with TRBJ1-5; D may be TRBD1 (6 bases). Trimming removed 4 bases from V and 5 bases from J, with 9 bases in between. Germline CDR1 MNHEY, CDR2 SVGAGI. CDR3 length: 13 residues. Here the CDR3 DNA reads TGTGCCAGCAGTTGGACAGCAGATCAGCCCCAGCATTTT. Residues: CASSWTADQPQHF.